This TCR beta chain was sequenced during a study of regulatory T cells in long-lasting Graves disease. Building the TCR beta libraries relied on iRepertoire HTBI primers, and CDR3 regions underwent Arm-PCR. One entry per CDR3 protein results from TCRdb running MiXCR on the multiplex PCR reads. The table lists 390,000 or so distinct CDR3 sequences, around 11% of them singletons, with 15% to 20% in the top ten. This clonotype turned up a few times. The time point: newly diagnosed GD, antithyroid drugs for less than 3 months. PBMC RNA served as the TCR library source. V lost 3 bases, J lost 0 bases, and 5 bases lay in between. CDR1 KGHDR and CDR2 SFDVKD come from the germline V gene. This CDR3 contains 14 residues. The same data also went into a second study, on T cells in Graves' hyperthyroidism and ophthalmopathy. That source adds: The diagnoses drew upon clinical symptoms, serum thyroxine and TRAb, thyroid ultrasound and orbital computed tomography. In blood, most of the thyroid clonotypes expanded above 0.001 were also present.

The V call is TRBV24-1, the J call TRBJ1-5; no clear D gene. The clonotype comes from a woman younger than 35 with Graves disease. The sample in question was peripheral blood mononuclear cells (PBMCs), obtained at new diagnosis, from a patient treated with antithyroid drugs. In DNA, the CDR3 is TGTGCCACCAGTGATCGCTATAGCAATCAGCCCCAGCATTTT. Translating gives CATSDRYSNQPQHF.